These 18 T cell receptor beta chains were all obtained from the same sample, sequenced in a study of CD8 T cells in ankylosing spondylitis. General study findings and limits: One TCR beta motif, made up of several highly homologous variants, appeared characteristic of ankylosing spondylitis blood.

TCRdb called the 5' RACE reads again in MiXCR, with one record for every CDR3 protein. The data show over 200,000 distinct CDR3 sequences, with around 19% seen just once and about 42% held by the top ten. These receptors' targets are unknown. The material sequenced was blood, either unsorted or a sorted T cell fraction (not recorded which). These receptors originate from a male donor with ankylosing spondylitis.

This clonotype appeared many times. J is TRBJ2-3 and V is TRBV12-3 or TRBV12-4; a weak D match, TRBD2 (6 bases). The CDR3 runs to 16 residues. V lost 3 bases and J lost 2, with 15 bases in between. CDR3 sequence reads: CASSFPAAGNTDTQYF. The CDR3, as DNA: TGTGCCAGCAGTTTTCCGGCGGCGGGGAACACAGATACGCAGTATTTT.

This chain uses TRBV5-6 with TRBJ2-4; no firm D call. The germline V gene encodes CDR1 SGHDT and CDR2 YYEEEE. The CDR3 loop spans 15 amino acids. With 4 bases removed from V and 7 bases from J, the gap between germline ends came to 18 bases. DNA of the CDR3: TGTGCCAGCAGCCTCCGCCGGGCCACATGGAACATTCAGTACTTC. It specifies CASSLRRATWNIQYF. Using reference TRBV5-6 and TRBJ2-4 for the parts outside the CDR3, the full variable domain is DAGVTQSPTHLIKTRGQQVTLRCSPKSGHDTVSWYQQALGQGPQFIFQYYEEEERQRGNFPDRFSGHQFPNYSSELNVNALLLGDSALYLCASSLRRATWNIQYFGAGTRLSVL.

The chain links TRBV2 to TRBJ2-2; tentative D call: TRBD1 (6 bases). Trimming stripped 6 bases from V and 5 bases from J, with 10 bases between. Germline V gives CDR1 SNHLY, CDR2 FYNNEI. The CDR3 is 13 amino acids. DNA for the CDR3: TGTGCCAGCAGCACAGGGATTACCGGGGAGCTGTTTTTT. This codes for CASSTGITGELFF.

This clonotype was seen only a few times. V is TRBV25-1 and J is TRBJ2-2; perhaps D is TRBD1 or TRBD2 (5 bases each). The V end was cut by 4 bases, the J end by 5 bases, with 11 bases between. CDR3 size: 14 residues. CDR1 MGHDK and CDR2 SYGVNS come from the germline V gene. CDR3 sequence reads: CASSGARETGELFF. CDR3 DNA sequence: TGTGCCAGCAGTGGTGCCAGGGAGACCGGGGAGCTGTTTTTT.

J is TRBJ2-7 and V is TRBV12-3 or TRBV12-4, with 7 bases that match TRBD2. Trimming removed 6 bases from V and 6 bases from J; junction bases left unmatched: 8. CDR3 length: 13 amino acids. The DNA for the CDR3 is TGTGCCAGCAGGAGGCGGGAGTTTGGCGAGCAGTACTTC. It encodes CASRRREFGEQYF.

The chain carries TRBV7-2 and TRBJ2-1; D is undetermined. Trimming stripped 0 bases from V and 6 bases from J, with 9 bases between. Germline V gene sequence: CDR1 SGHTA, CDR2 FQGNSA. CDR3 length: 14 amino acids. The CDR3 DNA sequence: TGTGCCAGCAGCTTAGCGGCTAGTCCCAATGAGCAGTTCTTC. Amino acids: CASSLAASPNEQFF.

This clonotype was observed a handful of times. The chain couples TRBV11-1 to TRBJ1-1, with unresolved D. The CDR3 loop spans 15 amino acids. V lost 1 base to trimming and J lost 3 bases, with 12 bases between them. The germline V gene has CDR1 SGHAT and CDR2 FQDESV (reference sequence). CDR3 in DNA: TGTGCCAGCAGCTTAGGTGACACGCGAGACACTGAAGCTTTCTTT. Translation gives CASSLGDTRDTEAFF.

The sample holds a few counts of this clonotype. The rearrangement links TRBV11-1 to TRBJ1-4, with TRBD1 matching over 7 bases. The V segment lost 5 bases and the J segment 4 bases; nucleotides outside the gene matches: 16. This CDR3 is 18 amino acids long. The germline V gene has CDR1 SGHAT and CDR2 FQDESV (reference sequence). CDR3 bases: TGTGCCAGCAGCGCTACCACCTCCGGGACAGTAGATAATGAAAAACTGTTTTTT. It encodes CASSATTSGTVDNEKLFF.

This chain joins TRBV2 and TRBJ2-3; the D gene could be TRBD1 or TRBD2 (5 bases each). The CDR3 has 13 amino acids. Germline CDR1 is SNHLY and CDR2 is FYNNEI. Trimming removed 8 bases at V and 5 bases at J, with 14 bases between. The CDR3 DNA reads TGTGCCAGCTCCGGGACCGCAGGAGATACGCAGTATTTT. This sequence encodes CASSGTAGDTQYF.

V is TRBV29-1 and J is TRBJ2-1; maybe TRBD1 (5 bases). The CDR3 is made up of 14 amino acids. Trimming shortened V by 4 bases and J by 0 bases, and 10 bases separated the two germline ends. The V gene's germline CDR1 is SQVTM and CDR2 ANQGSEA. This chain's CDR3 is CSVGLGDSYNEQFF. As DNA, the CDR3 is TGCAGCGTTGGTTTAGGGGACTCCTACAATGAGCAGTTCTTC.

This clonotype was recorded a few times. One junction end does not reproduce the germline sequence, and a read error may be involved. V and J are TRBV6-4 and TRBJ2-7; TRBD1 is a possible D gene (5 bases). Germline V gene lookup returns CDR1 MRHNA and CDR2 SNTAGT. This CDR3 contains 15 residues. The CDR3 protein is CASSVYLGSGYELYF. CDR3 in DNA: TGTGCCAGCAGTGTCTACCTAGGATCAGGGTACGAGCTGTACTTC.

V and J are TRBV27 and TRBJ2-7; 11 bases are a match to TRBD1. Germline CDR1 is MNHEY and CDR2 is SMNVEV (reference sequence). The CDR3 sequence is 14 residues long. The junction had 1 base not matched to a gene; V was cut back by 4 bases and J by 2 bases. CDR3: CASSWGQGAYEQYF. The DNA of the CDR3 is TGTGCCAGCAGTTGGGGACAGGGGGCCTACGAGCAGTACTTC.

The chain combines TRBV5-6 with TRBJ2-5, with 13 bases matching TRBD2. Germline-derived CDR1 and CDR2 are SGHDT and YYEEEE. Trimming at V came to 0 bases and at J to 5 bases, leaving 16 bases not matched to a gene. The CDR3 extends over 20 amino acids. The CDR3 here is CASSLARTSGRAPARETQYF. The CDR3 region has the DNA TGTGCCAGCAGCTTGGCGAGAACTAGCGGGAGGGCTCCGGCTCGGGAGACCCAGTACTTC. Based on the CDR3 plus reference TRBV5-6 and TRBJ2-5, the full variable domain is DAGVTQSPTHLIKTRGQQVTLRCSPKSGHDTVSWYQQALGQGPQFIFQYYEEEERQRGNFPDRFSGHQFPNYSSELNVNALLLGDSALYLCASSLARTSGRAPARETQYFGPGTRLLVL.

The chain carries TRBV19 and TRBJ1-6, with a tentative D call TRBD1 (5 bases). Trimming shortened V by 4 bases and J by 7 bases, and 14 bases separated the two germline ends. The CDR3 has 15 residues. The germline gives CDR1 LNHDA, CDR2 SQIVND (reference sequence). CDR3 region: CASSSGAVRNSPLHF. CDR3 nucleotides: TGTGCCAGTAGTAGTGGGGCAGTACGGAATTCACCCCTCCACTTT.

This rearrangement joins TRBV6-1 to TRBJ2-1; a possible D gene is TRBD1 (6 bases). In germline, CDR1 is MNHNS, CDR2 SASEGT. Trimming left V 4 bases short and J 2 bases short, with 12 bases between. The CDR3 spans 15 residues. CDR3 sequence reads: CASSGQERPYNEQFF. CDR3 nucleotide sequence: TGTGCCAGCAGTGGACAGGAAAGGCCCTACAATGAGCAGTTCTTC.

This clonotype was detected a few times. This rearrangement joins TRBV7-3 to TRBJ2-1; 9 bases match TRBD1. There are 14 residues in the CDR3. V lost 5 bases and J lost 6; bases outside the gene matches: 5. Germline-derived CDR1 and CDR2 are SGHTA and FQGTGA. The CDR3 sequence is CASSAKDRGNEQFF. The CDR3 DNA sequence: TGTGCCAGCAGCGCAAAGGACAGGGGCAATGAGCAGTTCTTC.

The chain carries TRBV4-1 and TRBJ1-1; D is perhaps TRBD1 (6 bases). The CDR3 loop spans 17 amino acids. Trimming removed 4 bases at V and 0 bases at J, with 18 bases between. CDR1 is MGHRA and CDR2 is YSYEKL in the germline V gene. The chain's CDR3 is CASSRSAEGVVNTEAFF. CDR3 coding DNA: TGCGCCAGCAGCCGCTCCGCGGAGGGGGTCGTGAACACTGAAGCTTTCTTT.

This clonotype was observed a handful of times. The CDR3 DNA reads TGCAGTGCTAGAGATCCAGGGACTCCCTACAATGAGCAGTTCTTC. Encoded protein: CSARDPGTPYNEQFF. V gene TRBV20-1 combines with J gene TRBJ2-1, with D perhaps TRBD2 (6 bases). V lost 0 bases, J lost 2 bases, and 11 bases lay in between. This CDR3 spans 15 amino acids. Germline-derived CDR1 and CDR2 are DFQATT and SNEGSKA (reference sequence).